The source of this T cell receptor beta chain is a study of T cell responses to AZD1222 COVID-19 vaccine. The CDR3 loop spans 13 amino acids. Trimming took off 2 bases at V and 3 bases at J, with 8 bases between the two ends. Germline V gives CDR1 SGHVS, CDR2 FQNEAQ. Findings of the study overall: At baseline, just a handful of AZD1222 recipients tested seropositive. Researchers took repertoire samples only after the peak T cell response had come. Variant regions that are unmutated are reportedly the target of nearly half of spike-specific TCRs.

The protocol was immunoSEQ multiplex PCR, while the TCRdb copy is restricted to in-frame clones and leaves out a portion. The top ten hold about 3% of the sample, which has 130,000 to 150,000 clones, under 95% seen once. In the case of this clone: Antigen specificity is unknown.

The J gene is TRBJ2-7, the V gene TRBV7-8; maybe TRBD2 (5 bases). The TCR was taken from an adult in good health. Specimen: peripheral blood, collected on day 0 of MenACWY control vaccination. The chain's CDR3 is CASSLSRGYEQYF. Written as DNA, the CDR3 is TGTGCCAGCAGCTTAAGTCGGGGCTACGAGCAGTACTTC.